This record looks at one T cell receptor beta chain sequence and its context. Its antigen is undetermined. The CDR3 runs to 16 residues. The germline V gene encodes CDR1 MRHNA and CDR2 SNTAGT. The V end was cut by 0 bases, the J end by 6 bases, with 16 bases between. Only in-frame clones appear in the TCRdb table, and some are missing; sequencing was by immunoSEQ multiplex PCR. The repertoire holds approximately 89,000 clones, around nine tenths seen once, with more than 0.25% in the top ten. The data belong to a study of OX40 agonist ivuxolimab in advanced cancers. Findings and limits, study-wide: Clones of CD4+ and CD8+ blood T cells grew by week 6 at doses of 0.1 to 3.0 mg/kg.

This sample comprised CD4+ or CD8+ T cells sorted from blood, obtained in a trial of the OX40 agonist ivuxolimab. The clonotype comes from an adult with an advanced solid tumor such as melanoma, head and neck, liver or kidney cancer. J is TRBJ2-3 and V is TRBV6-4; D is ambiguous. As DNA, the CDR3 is TGTGCCAGCAGTGACTCGGCACTGGGTCGGTCGGATACGCAGTATTTT. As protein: CASSDSALGRSDTQYF.